This entry is about one T cell receptor (beta chain). Its antigen remains unidentified. This sample is drawn from a study of shared clonotypes between healthy human individuals. General study results and limits: About 5% was the fraction of naive CD4 clonotypes found shared across several donors.

CDR3 length equals 14 residues. V lost 0 bases and J lost 2, with 6 bases in between. The germline V gene has CDR1 SGHNT and CDR2 YYREEE (reference sequence). Some clones are missing from TCRdb's copy, which holds only in-frame ones; the method was immunoSEQ multiplex PCR. In the table there are over 2 million clones, around 96% of which are singletons. CD8 cells classed as naive were CD45RO-negative and positively selected for CCR7, excluding terminally differentiated effector memory CD45RA+ cells. This TCR was sampled from a young man in good health. The material sequenced was naive CD8+ T cells sorted from blood. The genes are TRBV5-4 and TRBJ2-1, with TRBD1 as a possible D gene (6 bases). The CDR3 DNA reads as TGTGCCAGCAGCTTGGCAGGGGCCTACAATGAGCAGTTCTTC. Its translation: CASSLAGAYNEQFF.